Described below is a single T cell receptor (beta chain) sequence and its context. The length of the CDR3 is 20 residues. With 1 base clipped from V and 1 base from J, the junction kept 16 bases outside the gene matches. CDR1 and CDR2 (germline): SGHVS, FQNEAQ. As every portion of the isolated RNA was reverse transcribed, the sequencing read expressed TCRB transcripts. Repertoires were generated with immunoSEQ multiplex PCR, while TCRdb's copy carries only in-frame clones and drops some. The table lists approximately 140,000 clones, roughly 50% of them singletons. The record originates from a study of beta chain features in type 1 diabetes.

This receptor was obtained from a man between 18 and 35 years old in good health. Sample: Tregs from blood. V is TRBV7-8 and J is TRBJ2-7; 10 nucleotides align to TRBD1. Written as DNA, the CDR3 is TGTGCCAGCAGCTTAGTAGGATGGCAGATAACGGGACAGGGGTCCTACGAGCAGTACTTC. Translating it yields CASSLVGWQITGQGSYEQYF.